One and the same sample provided the 12 T cell receptor beta chains below, sequenced in a study of response to subunit inactivated influenza vaccine. TCRdb reanalysed the RT-PCR reads using MiXCR and keeps one entry per CDR3 protein. The repertoire holds approximately 700,000 distinct CDR3 sequences, with around 16% as singletons. The starting material was PBMCs from blood, obtained roughly 12 days after vaccination. The receptors stem from a man aged 45 to 65 who received an inactivated influenza vaccine.

Notes on this clonotype: The junction shows a germline mismatch at one end, possibly a read error. The V call is TRBV7-2, the J call TRBJ2-2, with D maybe TRBD2 (6 bases). The CDR3 extends over 16 amino acids. Per germline, CDR1 SGHTA and CDR2 FQGNSA. In nucleotides, the CDR3 is TGTGCCAGCAGCTTAGTAGCGGCTACGAACACCGGGGAGCTGTGTTTT. Protein product: CASSLVAATNTGELCF.

The chain carries TRBV20-1 and TRBJ1-2; D perhaps matches TRBD1 (6 bases). Trimming removed 6 bases from V and 3 bases from J, with 17 bases in between. The CDR3 is 14 amino acids. Germline CDR1 is DFQATT and CDR2 is SNEGSKA (reference sequence). The CDR3 reads CSAPGGAGDYGYTF. CDR3 nucleotide sequence: TGCAGTGCCCCCGGGGGGGCTGGCGACTATGGCTACACCTTC.

This clonotype was counted between two and nine times. The CDR3 bases are TGTGCCAGCAACCAAAACGGGATCCCTACCGGTGATACGCAGTATTTT. Its translation is CASNQNGIPTGDTQYF. This chain links TRBV6-1 with TRBJ2-3; a possible D gene is TRBD2 (5 bases). CDR1 and CDR2 from the germline V gene are MNHNS and SASEGT. The CDR3 loop spans 16 amino acids. The V end was cut by 7 bases, the J end by 6 bases, with 23 bases between.

This rearrangement joins TRBV7-8 to TRBJ2-2; the D is unclear. Germline CDR1 is SGHVS and CDR2 is FQNEAQ. The CDR3 consists of 14 residues. V was clipped by 2 bases and J by 5 bases, with 9 bases between them. The CDR3 nucleotides are TGTGCCAGCAGCTTAATGGGTTCGACCGGGGAGCTGTTTTTT. Translation gives CASSLMGSTGELFF. The full variable domain, rest sourced from reference TRBV7-8 and TRBJ2-2, is GAGVSQSPRYKVAKRGQDVALRCDPISGHVSLFWYQQALGQGPEFLTYFQNEAQLDKSGLPSDRFFAERPEGSVSTLKIQRTQQEDSAVYLCASSLMGSTGELFFGEGSRLTVL.

The chain combines TRBV4-3 with TRBJ2-2; 12 bases are a match to TRBD2. This CDR3 is 17 amino acids long. V was pared by 3 bases and J by 2 bases, with 4 bases of the junction left unmatched. The germline V gene encodes CDR1 LGHNA and CDR2 YSLEER. The CDR3 region is CASSQLLAGGNTGELFF. The CDR3 DNA follows: TGCGCCAGCAGCCAGTTACTAGCGGGGGGAAACACCGGGGAGCTGTTTTTT.

The V and J genes are TRBV18 and TRBJ2-7; 9 bases are shared with TRBD1. J gave up 4 bases and V 6 bases, and 10 bases lay outside the gene matches. The CDR3 is 15 amino acids. Germline assignment: CDR1 KGHSH and CDR2 LQKENI. This CDR3 is CASSLRDRDTYEQYF. The CDR3 DNA follows: TGTGCCAGCTCGCTCCGGGACAGGGACACTTACGAGCAGTACTTC.

This clonotype was counted only a few times. The chain links TRBV28 to TRBJ2-3, with a tentative D call TRBD2 (6 bases). This CDR3 region has 15 residues. CDR1 MDHEN and CDR2 SYDVKM come from the germline V gene. With 3 bases removed from V and 5 bases from J, the gap between germline ends came to 15 bases. CDR3 nucleotide sequence: TGTGCCAGCAGTTTCGGGGGACTGTCGGGAGATACGCAGTATTTT. Translated: CASSFGGLSGDTQYF.

This chain uses TRBV12-3 or TRBV12-4 with TRBJ1-3; no reliable D call. Trimming left V 5 bases short and J 4 bases short, with 15 bases between. CDR3 size: 15 residues. The CDR3 region is CASSLPRGSGNTIYF. As DNA, the CDR3 is TGTGCCAGCAGTCTCCCACGTGGATCGGGAAACACCATATATTTT.

Only a few counts were recorded for this clonotype. The CDR3: CASSGGLGKNIQYF. CDR3 nucleotides: TGTGCCAGCAGCGGGGGACTAGGTAAAAACATTCAGTACTTC. The rearrangement uses TRBV9 and TRBJ2-4; 8 bases fit TRBD2. The germline gives CDR1 SGDLS, CDR2 YYNGEE. CDR3 length: 14 residues. With 3 bases clipped from V and 4 bases from J, the junction kept 3 bases outside the gene matches.

This clonotype occurred many times. The chain uses TRBV20-1 and TRBJ2-1; D is ambiguous. V lost 6 bases to trimming and J lost 4 bases, with 19 bases between them. Per the germline V gene, CDR1 is DFQATT and CDR2 is SNEGSKA (reference sequence). The length of the CDR3 is 15 residues. CDR3 loop: CSARARPDRYNEQFF. The CDR3 coding sequence is TGCAGTGCAAGGGCCCGACCAGATCGTTACAATGAGCAGTTCTTC.

V is TRBV20-1 and J is TRBJ1-1; D unresolved. Per germline, CDR1 DFQATT and CDR2 SNEGSKA (reference sequence). V lost 6 bases and J lost 7, with 6 bases in between. The CDR3 is made up of 9 amino acids. The CDR3 sequence: CSAQREAFF. CDR3 bases: TGCAGTGCACAGCGTGAAGCTTTCTTT.

This clonotype was found once. The rearrangement links TRBV5-1 to TRBJ1-4; no definite D call. Germline loops: CDR1 SGHRS, CDR2 YFSETQ. Trimming removed 2 bases at V and 10 bases at J, with 9 bases between. The CDR3 has 12 amino acids. The CDR3 nucleotides are TGCGCCAGCAGCTTTATTATAGTAAAACTGTTTTTT. It yields the protein CASSFIIVKLFF. Full variable domain (outside the CDR3, taken from reference TRBV5-1 and TRBJ1-4): KAGVTQTPRYLIKTRGQQVTLSCSPISGHRSVSWYQQTPGQGLQFLFEYFSETQRNKGNFPGRFSGRQFSNSRSEMNVSTLELGDSALYLCASSFIIVKLFFGSGTQLSVL.